The 11 T cell receptor beta chains below were found in one sample sequenced in a study of blood T cells in healthy people across ages. A second PCR of 7 to 11 cycles used a sample-barcoded 5' primer and a J-beta primer mix. MiXCR, applied by TCRdb to the 5' RACE reads, yields one record per CDR3 protein. The sample carries over 600,000 distinct CDR3 sequences, approximately 53% recorded once. Sequenced input: blood. Receptors originate from a man aged 40-49 years in good health.

The genes are TRBV14 and TRBJ2-5; D might be TRBD1 (5 bases). The CDR3 has 11 amino acids. The germline V and J ends were trimmed by 6 bases and 11 bases, with 13 bases remaining between them. The germline V gene has CDR1 SGHDN and CDR2 FVKESK. The CDR3 here is CASSWKTEQYF. The CDR3 DNA is TGTGCCAGCAGTTGGAAGACAGAGCAGTACTTC.

The V gene is TRBV20-1, the J gene TRBJ2-5; 8 nucleotides match TRBD2. CDR1 is DFQATT and CDR2 is SNEGSKA in the germline V gene (reference sequence). The CDR3 extends over 15 amino acids. The ends lost 3 bases at V and 1 base at J; junction bases unmatched: 7. The DNA for the CDR3 is TGCAGTGCTAGGGTGGCTAGCGGGTTCCAAGAGACCCAGTACTTC. It specifies CSARVASGFQETQYF.

This clonotype was recorded a few times. J is TRBJ1-2 and V is TRBV27; D gene ambiguous. Trimming took 2 bases from V and 8 from J, leaving 15 bases between them. The germline V gene has CDR1 MNHEY and CDR2 SMNVEV (reference sequence). This CDR3 has 14 residues. CDR3 sequence: CASSLQGPGGGYTF. In nucleotides, the CDR3 is TGTGCCAGCAGTTTACAAGGTCCCGGAGGAGGCTACACCTTC.

The CDR3 spells CASSPREGPSQETQYF. The CDR3 DNA reads TGTGCCAGCAGCCCTCGTGAGGGACCCTCCCAAGAGACCCAGTACTTC. V and J are TRBV11-2 and TRBJ2-5; D tentatively fits TRBD1 or TRBD2 (5 bases each). The CDR3 contains 16 residues. Germline CDR1 reads SGHAT; CDR2 reads FQNNGV. Deletions cut 5 bases from V and 1 base from J, with 17 bases between.

The CDR3 DNA reads TGCAGCGCCAAGGGGGGAGGATACTCCTACAATGAGCAGTTCTTC. It yields the protein CSAKGGGYSYNEQFF. The chain joins TRBV29-1 to TRBJ2-1; D assignment may be TRBD1 or TRBD2 (6 bases each). The CDR3 has 15 residues. V was clipped by 7 bases and J by 0 bases, with 16 bases between them. Germline V gene sequence: CDR1 SQVTM, CDR2 ANQGSEA.

This chain joins TRBV4-2 and TRBJ2-4; tentatively, D is TRBD2 (5 bases). CDR3 length equals 12 residues. Trimming took off 8 bases at V and 5 bases at J, with 10 bases between the two ends. Germline V lookup: CDR1 LGHNA, CDR2 YNFKEQ. Written as DNA, the CDR3 is TGTGCCAGCGGGCCCGGGGAAAACATTCAGTACTTC. Translation: CASGPGENIQYF.

The rearrangement links TRBV6-5 to TRBJ2-7; TRBD2 is a possible D gene (6 bases). CDR3 length: 15 amino acids. Trimming stripped 4 bases from V and 5 bases from J, with 18 bases between. Germline CDR1 is MNHEY and CDR2 is SVGAGI. CDR3 residues: CASSWTGVRVDEQYF. The DNA for the CDR3 is TGTGCCAGCAGTTGGACGGGAGTGAGGGTGGACGAGCAGTACTTC.

This clonotype was found once. This chain joins TRBV7-9 and TRBJ1-5; possibly TRBD1 for D (5 bases). Deletions cut 6 bases from V and 9 bases from J, with 24 bases between. CDR1 and CDR2 from the germline V gene are SEHNR and FQNEAQ (reference sequence). The CDR3 loop spans 16 amino acids. The CDR3 sequence is CASSSVEGQGKGPQHF. The DNA of the CDR3 is TGTGCCAGCAGTTCTGTGGAGGGCCAGGGCAAGGGGCCCCAGCATTTT. The full variable domain, its missing parts supplied by reference TRBV7-9 and TRBJ1-5, is DTGVSQNPRHKITKRGQNVTFRCDPISEHNRLYWYRQTLGQGPEFLTYFQNEAQLEKSRLLSDRFSAERPKGSFSTLEIQRTEQGDSAMYLCASSSVEGQGKGPQHFGDGTRLSIL.

This sequence joins TRBV7-3 and TRBJ2-3; D is uncertain. Germline CDR1 reads SGHTA; CDR2 reads FQGTGA. Trimming stripped 4 bases from V and 1 base from J, with 12 bases between. This CDR3 region has 15 residues. In nucleotides, the CDR3 is TGTGCCAGCAGCTCCGTGGGGTCAGGCACAGATACGCAGTATTTT. The encoded protein is CASSSVGSGTDTQYF.

The V call is TRBV12-3 or TRBV12-4, the J call TRBJ1-2, with a possible D match to TRBD1 (6 bases). With 3 bases removed from V and 9 bases from J, the gap between germline ends came to 11 bases. The CDR3 is 12 amino acids. CDR3 bases: TGTGCCAGCAGTTTCGGGCAGGGGAGCTACACCTTC. It is translated as CASSFGQGSYTF.

This clonotype has more than one count but fewer than ten. The chain combines TRBV7-2 with TRBJ2-7; 13 nucleotides agree with TRBD2. Trimming removed 4 bases from V and 0 bases from J; junction bases left unmatched: 3. Germline loops: CDR1 SGHTA, CDR2 FQGNSA. The CDR3 is 16 amino acids. The CDR3: CASSYRTSGSSYEQYF. For the CDR3, the DNA is TGTGCCAGCAGCTACAGGACTAGCGGGAGCTCCTACGAGCAGTACTTC.